This TCR beta chain was documented in a study of cytomegalovirus exposure and HLA in healthy donors. Study-level points and caveats: Cytomegalovirus status was reportedly diagnosed by the classifier with high specificity and sensitivity.

The CDR3 totals 12 residues. After removal of 4 bases from V and 14 bases from J, the junction contained 8 bases not matched to a gene. CDR1 is SGHAT and CDR2 is FQNNGV in the germline V gene. Remarks on this clone: No antigen is known for it. This specimen includes other DNA sequences encoding the same CDR3.

Amplification used 60 Vbeta primers and 13 Jbeta primers. Libraries were prepared by immunoSEQ multiplex PCR; TCRdb keeps only in-frame clonotypes and omits some of them. This sample has 150,000 to 200,000 clones, with 82% found just once. This chain links TRBV11-2 with TRBJ1-2, with TRBD1 matching over 9 bases. The sequence derives from a girl between 10 and 17 years old in good health and CMV-seropositive. Sequencing was performed on PBMCs. The CDR3 protein is CASSSLQGAGTF. CDR3 in DNA: TGTGCCAGCAGCTCGTTACAGGGGGCTGGGACCTTC.